Listed below are T cell receptor beta chains from one sample, sequenced in a study of cytomegalovirus exposure and HLA in healthy donors. Data came from immunoSEQ multiplex PCR; TCRdb stores just in-frame clones and leaves some out. The table shows over 150,000 clones, with under 85% occurring only once. Sequenced input: PBMCs. Receptors originate from a young woman in good health and CMV-seropositive. Both conserved end residues are part of each CDR3. Size tells how often a clone was seen (once, few, many) or the class of an expanded clone, and some rows leave it out.

CDR3 protein | V gene | clone size | J gene
CASSIFPGSLYEQYF | TRBV19 | . | TRBJ2-7
CASSTNPTGSAFF | TRBV13 | . | TRBJ1-1
CASSPGGPQGVGSNTEAFF | TRBV7-9 | . | TRBJ1-1
CASSSGQGWGSPLHF | TRBV27 | . | TRBJ1-6
CASSLAGGAATVGSYGYTF | TRBV5-1 | . | TRBJ1-2
CASSWTSGGKGDHTQYF | TRBV7-2 | . | TRBJ2-3
CASSLDSSSNQPQHF | TRBV28 | . | TRBJ1-5
CASSLGSVLSGANVLTF | TRBV5-5 | . | TRBJ2-6
CASSPNTGNEQFF | TRBV7-8 | . | TRBJ2-1
CASSVGQGAYEQYF | TRBV9 | . | TRBJ2-7
CASSPDEQYF | TRBV5-5 | . | TRBJ2-7
CASSTGGYSNQPQHF | TRBV19 | few | TRBJ1-5
CSAGPAGQERGGQYF | TRBV29-1 | few | TRBJ2-7
CASSVYLSGTDTQYF | TRBV9 | . | TRBJ2-3
CASSGGDRAYEQYF | TRBV19 | . | TRBJ2-7
CASSLGSGGHNEQFF | TRBV7-9 | . | TRBJ2-1
CASRTDSGNTIYF | TRBV6-1 | . | TRBJ1-3
CASSIRRSYEQYF | TRBV21-1 | . | TRBJ2-7
CASMKTGYSGNTIYF | TRBV6-5 | . | TRBJ1-3
CASSLGRAFF | TRBV11-2 | . | TRBJ1-1
CASSLAETDTQYF | TRBV6-4 | . | TRBJ2-3
CASSEALRTSGGGEQYF | TRBV2 | . | .
CASSVGGQNEKLFF | TRBV9 | . | TRBJ1-4
CASSLAWDRGYEQYF | TRBV7-2 | . | TRBJ2-7
CASSATGGWGDTQYF | TRBV2 | . | TRBJ2-3
CASTRGRGYGYTF | TRBV19 | . | TRBJ1-2
CASLGVNSPLHF | TRBV2 | few | TRBJ1-6
CASRPGQGATGELFF | TRBV2 | . | TRBJ2-2
CAFEKGQGRGEAFF | TRBV2 | . | TRBJ1-1
CASSPVGSGPDTQYF | TRBV5-6 | . | TRBJ2-3
CASSFSSLAKHIQYF | TRBV27 | . | TRBJ2-4
CASSYLGGAADTQYF | TRBV6-5 | . | TRBJ2-3
CASGLEGGQPQHF | TRBV12-5 | . | TRBJ1-5
CASSLSSGWETQYF | TRBV27 | . | TRBJ2-5
CASSLARVYSISDNSPLHF | TRBV5-6 | . | TRBJ1-6
CASSRDRGVADTQYF | TRBV7-2 | . | TRBJ2-3
CASSLDRGLTPEAFF | TRBV7-8 | once | TRBJ1-1
CASSLVLAGGHEQFF | TRBV5-1 | . | TRBJ2-1
CASSSDGGGTEAFF | TRBV5-1 | . | TRBJ1-1
CATSRGSGLARETQYF | TRBV15 | . | TRBJ2-5
CASSLPGTGIPYEQYF | TRBV7-9 | few | TRBJ2-7
CAWSVGGYGYTF | TRBV30 | . | TRBJ1-2
CASSISPMTVPYNEQFF | TRBV19 | . | TRBJ2-1
CASRKTSGGTDTQYF | TRBV11-2 | . | TRBJ2-3
CASSPEQLYNEQFF | TRBV9 | . | TRBJ2-1
CASSSGARETQYF | TRBV5-6 | . | TRBJ2-5
CASKPIPTTNTGELFF | TRBV28 | few | TRBJ2-2
CAWSAGTGDGYTF | TRBV30 | once | TRBJ1-2
CASSVVGQGRDEQFF | TRBV9 | . | TRBJ2-1
CASSQGARQYF | TRBV27 | . | TRBJ2-7
CASSFDRGDEQFF | TRBV7-3 | . | TRBJ2-1
CASSPGLAVETQYF | TRBV7-9 | . | TRBJ2-5
CASSQEAGTNEKLFF | TRBV4-1 | . | TRBJ1-4
CASSSGTGNNSPLHF | TRBV6-1 | once | TRBJ1-6
CASSLTPDRATYEQYF | TRBV27 | few | TRBJ2-7